A selection of T cell receptor beta chains follows, all from one sample in a study of blood T cell repertoires in COVID-19. The data were produced by immunoSEQ multiplex PCR, yet TCRdb's version contains in-frame clones alone and is incomplete. The sample includes 210,000 or so clones, just under 80% seen only once; the top ten take approximately 3%. Material for sequencing was peripheral blood. The receptors shown here come from a woman over 75 with active or convalescent COVID-19. CDR3s include the opening cysteine and the closing phenylalanine or tryptophan. Fields, in order: V gene, J gene, D gene, clone size, CDR3 DNA, CDR3 protein. The D gene is left open where the match is weak. Clone size is given for some rows only: seen once, a few or many times, or a class if the clone is expanded.

v_call: TRBV7-8; j_call: TRBJ1-4; d_call: .; clone_size: .; cdr3_nt: TGTGCCAGCAGCTTAGAAACGGGTGTGGAAAAACTGTTTTTT; cdr3_aa: CASSLETGVEKLFF
v_call: TRBV7-2; j_call: TRBJ1-1; d_call: .; clone_size: once; cdr3_nt: TGTGCCAGCAGCGTAGGCAGGGGAAGTACTGAAGCTTTCTTT; cdr3_aa: CASSVGRGSTEAFF
v_call: TRBV6-5; j_call: TRBJ2-7; d_call: TRBD2; clone_size: .; cdr3_nt: TGTGCCAGCAGTTACTCACTAGCGGGGGGCCAGTACTTC; cdr3_aa: CASSYSLAGGQYF
v_call: TRBV10-3; j_call: TRBJ1-5; d_call: TRBD1; clone_size: .; cdr3_nt: TGTGCCATCAGTGACCTCGACAGGGGCAATCAGCCCCAGCATTTT; cdr3_aa: CAISDLDRGNQPQHF
v_call: TRBV3-1/TRBV3-2; j_call: TRBJ2-3; d_call: TRBD2; clone_size: .; cdr3_nt: TGTGCCAGCGGGGGACTAGCCCTCGGCACAGATACGCAGTATTTT; cdr3_aa: CASGGLALGTDTQYF
v_call: TRBV11-2; j_call: TRBJ1-2; d_call: .; clone_size: .; cdr3_nt: TGTGCCAGCAGCTTAGTATCCCGGGGTAACTATGGCTACACCTTC; cdr3_aa: CASSLVSRGNYGYTF
v_call: TRBV28; j_call: TRBJ1-5; d_call: TRBD1; clone_size: .; cdr3_nt: TGTGCCAGCAGTTACGTACAGGGGGGCAATCAGCCCCAGCATTTT; cdr3_aa: CASSYVQGGNQPQHF
v_call: TRBV7-7; j_call: TRBJ2-5; d_call: TRBD1; clone_size: once; cdr3_nt: TGTGCTAGCAGCTTCCGGGACAGGGAAGCGACCCAGTACTTC; cdr3_aa: CASSFRDREATQYF
v_call: TRBV19; j_call: TRBJ2-7; d_call: .; clone_size: .; cdr3_nt: TGTGCCAGTAGTATAGTCAGACGACTGCAGCGGACTACCTACGAGCAGTACTTC; cdr3_aa: CASSIVRRLQRTTYEQYF
v_call: TRBV2; j_call: TRBJ2-7; d_call: TRBD2; clone_size: .; cdr3_nt: TGTGCCAGCAGCGTGGGACTAGCGGGGCCCTTC; cdr3_aa: CASSVGLAGPF
v_call: TRBV11-3; j_call: TRBJ2-7; d_call: .; clone_size: few; cdr3_nt: TGTGCCAGCAGCTTAGATCCATACATCTACGAGCAGTACTTC; cdr3_aa: CASSLDPYIYEQYF
v_call: TRBV28; j_call: TRBJ1-2; d_call: TRBD1; clone_size: once; cdr3_nt: TGTGCCAGCAGACCGGGACAGCCCTACTATGGCTACACCTTC; cdr3_aa: CASRPGQPYYGYTF
v_call: TRBV6-1; j_call: TRBJ1-4; d_call: TRBD1; clone_size: few; cdr3_nt: TGTGCCAGCAGTGAGCCCCAGGGGGTTAGTGAAAAACTGTTTTTT; cdr3_aa: CASSEPQGVSEKLFF
v_call: TRBV7-8; j_call: TRBJ1-1; d_call: .; clone_size: .; cdr3_nt: TGTGCCAGCAGCTTAGCGCCGGCAGGGTTAAACACTGAAGCTTTCTTT; cdr3_aa: CASSLAPAGLNTEAFF
v_call: TRBV6-5; j_call: TRBJ1-4; d_call: .; clone_size: .; cdr3_nt: TGTGCCAGCAGTTACTCGAGCAGGGGTAATGAAAAACTGTTTTTT; cdr3_aa: CASSYSSRGNEKLFF
v_call: TRBV10-1; j_call: TRBJ2-7; d_call: .; clone_size: .; cdr3_nt: TGCGCCAGCAGTGACCCTGTTTGGAGTAACTACGAGCAGTACTTC; cdr3_aa: CASSDPVWSNYEQYF
v_call: TRBV7-2; j_call: TRBJ2-7; d_call: .; clone_size: .; cdr3_nt: TGTGCCAGCAACTCACGGGACAAGTCCTACGAGCAGTACTTC; cdr3_aa: CASNSRDKSYEQYF
v_call: TRBV7-8; j_call: TRBJ1-3; d_call: .; clone_size: .; cdr3_nt: TGTGCCAGCAGCGGACCCGCGGGCTCTGGAAACACCATATATTTT; cdr3_aa: CASSGPAGSGNTIYF
v_call: TRBV28; j_call: TRBJ1-1; d_call: TRBD1; clone_size: .; cdr3_nt: TGTGCCAGCAGCTTGCTTCAGGGGGAGACTGAAGCTTTCTTT; cdr3_aa: CASSLLQGETEAFF
v_call: TRBV6-6; j_call: TRBJ1-1; d_call: TRBD1; clone_size: .; cdr3_nt: TGTGCCAGCAGTTATTCACAGGGGGCAGGGAACACTGAAGCTTTCTTT; cdr3_aa: CASSYSQGAGNTEAFF
v_call: TRBV7-9; j_call: TRBJ1-2; d_call: TRBD1; clone_size: .; cdr3_nt: TGTGCCAGCAGCTCGGTGAAGGGACAGGGGGTGAAGAATGGCTACACCTTC; cdr3_aa: CASSSVKGQGVKNGYTF
v_call: TRBV27; j_call: TRBJ2-3; d_call: TRBD2; clone_size: .; cdr3_nt: TGTGCCAGCAGTCCGGGACTACGCACAGATACGCAGTATTTT; cdr3_aa: CASSPGLRTDTQYF
v_call: TRBV11-2; j_call: TRBJ2-5; d_call: TRBD2; clone_size: .; cdr3_nt: TGTGCCAGCAGCTTGACGGTCGGGGGGGTATACCAAGAGACCCAGTACTTC; cdr3_aa: CASSLTVGGVYQETQYF
v_call: TRBV6-2/TRBV6-3; j_call: TRBJ2-3; d_call: TRBD2; clone_size: .; cdr3_nt: TGTGCCAGCAGTTACTCTAGCGGGGGGGCGGCAGATACGCAGTATTTT; cdr3_aa: CASSYSSGGAADTQYF
v_call: TRBV11-2; j_call: TRBJ1-2; d_call: .; clone_size: .; cdr3_nt: TGTGCCAGCAGCTTAGGTGCAGATGGCTACACCTTC; cdr3_aa: CASSLGADGYTF
v_call: TRBV5-1; j_call: TRBJ2-5; d_call: TRBD2; clone_size: .; cdr3_nt: TGCGCCAGCAGCTTGGAATGGGGGGGTCGAGAGACCCAGTACTTC; cdr3_aa: CASSLEWGGRETQYF
v_call: TRBV6-2/TRBV6-3; j_call: TRBJ2-5; d_call: .; clone_size: .; cdr3_nt: TGTGCCAGCAGTGACCAGGAGGCCGGTCGACGGGGGACCCAGTACTTC; cdr3_aa: CASSDQEAGRRGTQYF
v_call: TRBV18; j_call: TRBJ2-1; d_call: .; clone_size: .; cdr3_nt: TGTGCCAGCTCAACCCGGGACGGGAGCTCCTACAATGAGCAGTTCTTC; cdr3_aa: CASSTRDGSSYNEQFF
v_call: TRBV6-5; j_call: TRBJ2-2; d_call: TRBD2; clone_size: .; cdr3_nt: TGTGCCAGCAGTTCCCCGGGGGGAGCAAGGACCGGGGAGCTGTTTTTT; cdr3_aa: CASSSPGGARTGELFF
v_call: TRBV19; j_call: TRBJ1-2; d_call: TRBD1; clone_size: .; cdr3_nt: TGTGCCAGTAGTATAGGCCGGGACAGGGCTAACTATGGCTACACCTTC; cdr3_aa: CASSIGRDRANYGYTF
v_call: TRBV5-8; j_call: TRBJ2-1; d_call: TRBD2; clone_size: .; cdr3_nt: TGTGCCAGCAGCCAGAGCGGGGCGACCTACAATGAGCAGTTCTTC; cdr3_aa: CASSQSGATYNEQFF
v_call: TRBV28; j_call: TRBJ1-2; d_call: .; clone_size: few; cdr3_nt: TGTGCCAGCAGTTTAGCTGGCGGAAGCTACACCTTC; cdr3_aa: CASSLAGGSYTF
v_call: TRBV19; j_call: TRBJ1-6; d_call: TRBD1; clone_size: .; cdr3_nt: TGTGCCAGTAGTCTGCCGGGACAGACAGGTTCACCCCTCCACTTT; cdr3_aa: CASSLPGQTGSPLHF
v_call: TRBV5-4; j_call: TRBJ2-3; d_call: TRBD1; clone_size: .; cdr3_nt: TGTGCCAGCAGCCCACACCCAGGGGGCGCAGGAGATACGCAGTATTTT; cdr3_aa: CASSPHPGGAGDTQYF
v_call: TRBV11-2; j_call: TRBJ1-2; d_call: .; clone_size: once; cdr3_nt: TGTGCCAGCAGCCCCAGATCGGAGGCGCGGGATGGCTACACCTTC; cdr3_aa: CASSPRSEARDGYTF
v_call: TRBV27; j_call: TRBJ1-6; d_call: .; clone_size: .; cdr3_nt: TGTGCCAGCAGGTACAGGGAAATGGATTCACCCCTCCACTTT; cdr3_aa: CASRYREMDSPLHF
v_call: TRBV4-2; j_call: TRBJ2-3; d_call: .; clone_size: once; cdr3_nt: TGTGCCAGCAGTCAAGAAGAGGTAGCTGCAGATACGCAGTATTTT; cdr3_aa: CASSQEEVAADTQYF
v_call: TRBV10-2; j_call: TRBJ1-1; d_call: .; clone_size: .; cdr3_nt: TGCGCCAGCGGGGGGATGATCACTGAAGCTTTCTTT; cdr3_aa: CASGGMITEAFF
v_call: TRBV7-8; j_call: TRBJ2-3; d_call: TRBD2; clone_size: few; cdr3_nt: TGTGCCAGCAGGGAACGGCCAACGGGACTAGCGAGCACAGATACGCAGTATTTT; cdr3_aa: CASRERPTGLASTDTQYF
v_call: TRBV9; j_call: TRBJ2-3; d_call: .; clone_size: .; cdr3_nt: TGTGCCAGCAGCGTAGTGGAGGGAAGCACAGATACGCAGTATTTT; cdr3_aa: CASSVVEGSTDTQYF
v_call: TRBV5-5; j_call: TRBJ1-5; d_call: TRBD1; clone_size: .; cdr3_nt: TGTGCCAGCAGCATGACAGGGGGCAATCAGCCCCAGCATTTT; cdr3_aa: CASSMTGGNQPQHF
v_call: TRBV7-6; j_call: TRBJ2-2; d_call: .; clone_size: .; cdr3_nt: TGTGCCAGCAGCTTAGTAGCAGGGGGGACCGGGGAGCTGTTTTTT; cdr3_aa: CASSLVAGGTGELFF
v_call: TRBV29-1; j_call: TRBJ2-7; d_call: .; clone_size: .; cdr3_nt: TGCAGCGTTGGAGCAGGGTACGAGCAGTACTTC; cdr3_aa: CSVGAGYEQYF
v_call: TRBV6-1; j_call: TRBJ1-1; d_call: .; clone_size: .; cdr3_nt: TGTGCCAGCAGTGTAAAAGGCCCACAGGGAGTTACTGAAGCTTTCTTT; cdr3_aa: CASSVKGPQGVTEAFF
v_call: TRBV28; j_call: TRBJ1-1; d_call: TRBD1; clone_size: .; cdr3_nt: TGTGCCAGCAGTTTACTCCTGACAGGGGAGCTTAGCACTGAAGCTTTCTTT; cdr3_aa: CASSLLLTGELSTEAFF
v_call: TRBV5-1; j_call: TRBJ2-3; d_call: .; clone_size: once; cdr3_nt: TGCGCCAGCAGCTTGGGCGGCGGGGGCACCCCAGATACGCAGTATTTT; cdr3_aa: CASSLGGGGTPDTQYF
v_call: TRBV12-3/TRBV12-4; j_call: TRBJ1-2; d_call: TRBD1; clone_size: .; cdr3_nt: TGTGCCAGTCAGACAGGGGGTGGGTATGGCTACACCTTC; cdr3_aa: CASQTGGGYGYTF
v_call: TRBV2; j_call: TRBJ2-2; d_call: TRBD2; clone_size: .; cdr3_nt: TGTGCCAGCAGACAGCTAGCGGGGGGGCGGCCCGGGGAGCTGTTTTTT; cdr3_aa: CASRQLAGGRPGELFF
v_call: TRBV7-2; j_call: TRBJ1-5; d_call: .; clone_size: few; cdr3_nt: TGTGCCAGCAGCTTACTGACAGAGAATCAGCCCCAGCATTTT; cdr3_aa: CASSLLTENQPQHF
v_call: TRBV19; j_call: TRBJ2-7; d_call: TRBD2; clone_size: .; cdr3_nt: TGTGCCAGCTCGAAGGCGCGGGAGTACGAGCAGTACTTC; cdr3_aa: CASSKAREYEQYF
v_call: TRBV24-1; j_call: TRBJ2-7; d_call: .; clone_size: .; cdr3_nt: TGTGCCACCAGTGATCCTGACAGGGAGCAGTACTTC; cdr3_aa: CATSDPDREQYF
v_call: TRBV3-1/TRBV3-2; j_call: TRBJ2-5; d_call: .; clone_size: .; cdr3_nt: TGTGCCAGCAGCCAAGATATCGACTTTTCAGAGGAGACCCAGTACTTC; cdr3_aa: CASSQDIDFSEETQYF
v_call: TRBV5-4; j_call: TRBJ2-3; d_call: TRBD2; clone_size: once; cdr3_nt: TGTGCCAGCAGCGCGGGGGGGCATTCCACAGATACGCAGTATTTT; cdr3_aa: CASSAGGHSTDTQYF
v_call: TRBV27; j_call: TRBJ1-2; d_call: .; clone_size: .; cdr3_nt: TGTGCCAGCAGTTTAGGCCAGGTGGGCGGCTACACCTTC; cdr3_aa: CASSLGQVGGYTF
v_call: TRBV5-1; j_call: TRBJ1-1; d_call: .; clone_size: .; cdr3_nt: TGCGCCAGCAGGGAGATGAACACTGAAGCTTTCTTT; cdr3_aa: CASREMNTEAFF
v_call: TRBV5-6; j_call: TRBJ2-3; d_call: .; clone_size: .; cdr3_nt: TGTGCCAGCAGCTTGGCACTGGGGCGGGGTGCAGATACGCAGTATTTT; cdr3_aa: CASSLALGRGADTQYF
v_call: TRBV19; j_call: TRBJ2-1; d_call: .; clone_size: .; cdr3_nt: TGTGCCAGTAGGGAGAGCGTCTTCGACTACAATGAGCAGTTCTTC; cdr3_aa: CASRESVFDYNEQFF
v_call: TRBV4-1; j_call: TRBJ2-2; d_call: TRBD1; clone_size: few; cdr3_nt: TGCGCCAGCAGCCTAAACCCCGGGACAGGGGTCGGGGAGCTGTTTTTT; cdr3_aa: CASSLNPGTGVGELFF